This is a list of T cell receptor beta chains from one sample in a study of T cells after yellow fever vaccination. MiXCR was run by TCRdb on the 5' RACE reads, yielding one entry per CDR3 protein. The sample records about 320,000 distinct CDR3 sequences, around 11% being singletons. The sample consisted of CD4+ T cells sorted from PBMCs, taken 45 days after the yellow fever booster vaccination. The receptors stem from a man between 18 and 29 years old who received the YFV17D yellow fever vaccine. CDR3s include the opening cysteine and the closing phenylalanine or tryptophan. The D gene is left open where the match is weak. The size entry is marked missing in some rows and otherwise reads once, few, many or a size class.

TRBJ2-3,TRBV3-1,17,TRBD2,.,CASSQTAGALLTDTQYF,TGTGCCAGCAGCCAGACAGCGGGGGCCCTTCTGACAGATACGCAGTATTTT
TRBJ2-1,TRBV4-2,16,TRBD2,.,CASSQDLSSGGNEQFF,TGTGCCAGCAGCCAAGATCTGTCTAGCGGGGGGAATGAGCAGTTCTTC
TRBJ2-5,TRBV20-1,19,TRBD2,.,CSARDWGVRLAGDQETQYF,TGCAGTGCTAGAGATTGGGGTGTTAGGTTAGCGGGGGACCAAGAGACCCAGTACTTC
TRBJ1-6,TRBV25-1,13,.,once,CASHPRADSPLHF,TGTGCCAGCCATCCCAGGGCTGATTCACCCCTCCACTTT
TRBJ2-1,TRBV7-2,16,TRBD2,few,CASSLAWLAGSNEQFF,TGTGCCAGCAGCTTAGCCTGGTTAGCGGGATCCAATGAGCAGTTCTTC
TRBJ1-5,TRBV20-1,13,.,few,CSARDITGQPQHF,TGCAGTGCTAGAGACATTACGGGTCAGCCCCAGCATTTT
TRBJ1-6,TRBV7-2,14,.,few,CASSADGYNSPLHF,TGTGCCAGCAGCGCGGACGGGTATAATTCACCCCTCCACTTT
TRBJ1-2,TRBV6-1,13,.,.,CASSTFRDYGYTF,TGTGCCAGCAGCACATTTCGGGACTATGGCTACACCTTC
TRBJ2-6,TRBV12-3/TRBV12-4,15,.,.,CASTPFLLEANVLTF,TGTGCCAGCACCCCGTTCCTACTAGAGGCCAACGTCCTGACTTTC
TRBJ2-1,TRBV5-1,15,.,many,CASSPEAGAYNEQFF,TGCGCCAGCAGCCCGGAGGCCGGGGCCTACAATGAGCAGTTCTTC
TRBJ1-2,TRBV6-1,16,TRBD1,.,CASSEVYTGQSYGYTF,TGTGCCAGCAGTGAAGTGTATACGGGACAGTCCTATGGCTACACCTTC
TRBJ2-7,TRBV6-2/TRBV6-3,16,TRBD2,.,CASRDASSGRTYEQYF,TGTGCCAGCAGAGACGCATCTAGCGGGAGGACCTACGAGCAGTACTTC
TRBJ1-4,TRBV7-9,16,TRBD1,.,CASSSRTGGREEKLFF,TGTGCCAGCAGCTCGAGGACAGGGGGCAGGGAAGAAAAACTGTTTTTT
TRBJ2-4,TRBV3-2,17,.,few,CASSQEQGRQGKNIQYF,TGTGCCAGCAGCCAAGAGCAGGGAAGACAGGGGAAAAACATTCAGTACTTC
TRBJ2-7,TRBV5-1,16,.,many,CASSTSGSIPPYEQYF,TGCGCCAGCAGTACGTCAGGGTCAATCCCCCCCTACGAGCAGTACTTC
TRBJ2-1,TRBV5-1,13,.,many,CASSLDGDNEQFF,TGCGCCAGCAGCTTGGACGGGGACAATGAGCAGTTCTTC
TRBJ2-3,TRBV7-3,17,.,.,CASSLSIGGGLADTQYF,TGTGCCAGCAGCTTAAGTATCGGAGGGGGCTTGGCAGATACGCAGTATTTT
TRBJ2-7,TRBV10-3,12,TRBD1,few,CAISTDRYEQYF,TGTGCCATCAGCACGGACAGGTATGAGCAGTACTTC
TRBJ2-5,TRBV20-1,15,.,.,CSARFGSGFSETQYF,TGCAGTGCTAGATTTGGGTCTGGGTTCTCAGAGACCCAGTACTTC
TRBJ1-6,TRBV5-1,12,.,few,CASSLGRGPLHF,TGCGCCAGCAGCTTGGGGAGGGGACCCCTCCACTTT
TRBJ2-5,TRBV7-2,16,TRBD2,many,CASSLSTSGGGETQYF,TGTGCCAGCAGCTTATCGACTAGCGGGGGGGGAGAGACCCAGTACTTC
TRBJ1-3,TRBV18,16,.,.,CASSPYDRHSGNTIYF,TGTGCCAGCTCACCATACGACAGGCACTCTGGAAACACCATATATTTT